The 22 T cell receptor beta chains below come from one sample, sequenced in a study of beta chain features in type 1 diabetes. No antigen has been assigned to these receptors. Sequencing targeted expressed TCRB transcripts, as all isolated RNA had been reverse transcribed. The protocol was immunoSEQ multiplex PCR, while the TCRdb copy is restricted to in-frame clones and leaves out a portion. The sample includes about 160,000 clones, around 8% of them seen just once. The study's findings and limits: TCRB CDR3 length was moderately but significantly reduced in all four CD4+ subsets of Type 1 diabetes patients.

The specimen was central memory CD4+ T cells from blood. These receptors came from a middle-aged woman with type 1 diabetes.

There are a few counts of this clone. The genes are TRBV28 and TRBJ2-3; D possibly corresponds to TRBD1 (6 bases). V was trimmed by 4 bases and J by 0 bases, leaving 14 bases between them. The CDR3 is 16 amino acids. Germline lookup yields CDR1 MDHEN and CDR2 SYDVKM. The CDR3, as DNA: TGTGCCAGCAGTTCCCCAGGGGCGTCTAGCACAGATACGCAGTATTTT. Protein product: CASSSPGASSTDTQYF.

The chain recombines TRBV29-1 with TRBJ2-5, with D perhaps matching TRBD1 (5 bases). The J call may not be correct, given that the DNA end is closer to TRBJ2-7. The CDR3 length is 12 residues. CDR1 and CDR2 from the germline V gene are SQVTM and ANQGSEA. The CDR3 DNA follows: TGCAGCGTTGCGCAGGGTAAAGCCGAGCAGTACTTC. Encoded protein: CSVAQGKAEQYF.

The CDR3 nucleotides are TGCGCCAGCAGCCGGGCGGGAGTAACCGGGGAGCTGTTTTTT. Translation gives CASSRAGVTGELFF. The chain employs TRBV4-3 and TRBJ2-2, with 7 bases identical to TRBD2. Germline V gene lookup returns CDR1 LGHNA and CDR2 YSLEER. This CDR3 is built from 14 residues. The V gene end was trimmed by 4 bases and the J gene end by 5 bases; junction bases not matched to a gene: 4.

This clone has a handful of counts. This chain joins TRBV7-9 and TRBJ1-5, with 7 bases that match TRBD1. V was clipped by 5 bases and J by 4 bases; unmatched bases: 17. The CDR3 has 18 amino acids. Germline V gives CDR1 SEHNR, CDR2 FQNEAQ (reference sequence). In DNA form, the CDR3 reads TGTGCCAGCAGCCCTACGCCCGCAGGGGGGTTAATGAATCAGCCCCAGCATTTT. Translation gives CASSPTPAGGLMNQPQHF.

Only a few counts were recorded for this clone. The chain employs TRBV9 and TRBJ2-3; the match to TRBD2 covers 7 bases. The germline gives CDR1 SGDLS, CDR2 YYNGEE. The CDR3 runs to 16 residues. V trimming: 0 bases; J trimming: 3 bases; junction bases outside the gene matches: 7. The CDR3 bases are TGTGCCAGCAGCGTAGGGACCCCCGGGGGGACAGATACGCAGTATTTT. It yields the protein CASSVGTPGGTDTQYF.

This clone occurred a few times. DNA for the CDR3: TGTGCCAGCAGCTTGGCTAGCGGGACGACCTACGAGCAGTACTTC. It specifies CASSLASGTTYEQYF. The V gene is TRBV7-2, the J gene TRBJ2-7, with 9 nucleotides matching TRBD2. This CDR3 has 15 residues. J was trimmed by 2 bases and V by 3 bases; bases with no gene match: 5. Germline V gene data show CDR1 as SGHTA and CDR2 as FQGNSA. Looking up the rest from reference TRBV7-2 and TRBJ2-7 gives the full variable domain: GAGVSQSPSNKVTEKGKDVELRCDPISGHTALYWYRQSLGQGLEFLIYFQGNSAPDKSGLPSDRFSAERTGGSVSTLTIQRTQQEDSAVYLCASSLASGTTYEQYFGPGTRLTVT.

This clone has just a few counts. This rearrangement joins TRBV5-6 to TRBJ2-5; tentatively, D is TRBD2 (5 bases). Trimming shortened V by 3 bases and J by 5 bases, and 11 bases separated the two germline ends. This CDR3 has 13 amino acids. Germline V CDR1 and CDR2: SGHDT, YYEEEE. The CDR3 spells CASSSPGMETQYF. The DNA for the CDR3 is TGTGCCAGCAGCTCCCCCGGGATGGAGACCCAGTACTTC.

In DNA form, the CDR3 reads TGTGCCAGCTCACCACCTAGCGGGAGGGAATCCTACAATGAGCAGTTCTTC. This sequence encodes CASSPPSGRESYNEQFF. The V call is TRBV18, the J call TRBJ2-1, with 11 positions matching TRBD2. V gave up 0 bases and J gave up 1 base; unmatched junction bases: 2. CDR1 KGHSH and CDR2 LQKENI come from the germline V gene. The CDR3 is 17 amino acids.

In its sample, this clone was seen a few times. V is TRBV6-6 and J is TRBJ2-3; maybe TRBD2 (5 bases). V was clipped by 6 bases and J by 5 bases, with 15 bases between them. Germline V CDR1 and CDR2: MNHNY, SVGAGI (reference sequence). The CDR3 is made up of 14 amino acids. In nucleotides, the CDR3 is TGTGCCAGCAGCCGACGGGGAGCGGAAGATACGCAGTATTTT. Translated, it gives CASSRRGAEDTQYF.

A few counts support this clone. V and J are TRBV7-2 and TRBJ1-5; no clear D gene. V was pared by 3 bases and J by 4 bases, with 16 bases between. This CDR3 region has 16 residues. Per the germline V gene, CDR1 is SGHTA and CDR2 is FQGNSA. CDR3 nucleotide sequence: TGTGCCAGCAGCTTGGGGTCCGGAAGAGGGAATCAGCCCCAGCATTTT. Translation gives CASSLGSGRGNQPQHF.

The sample holds a few counts of this clone. The sample carries other DNA sequences with the same CDR3. The genes are TRBV2 and TRBJ2-5, with TRBD2 matching 8 bases. V lost 7 bases and J lost 5; bases outside the gene matches: 3. There are 12 residues in the CDR3. Per germline, CDR1 SNHLY and CDR2 FYNNEI. In DNA form, the CDR3 reads TGTGCCAGCAAGCTAGCGGGTGAGACCCAGTACTTC. Residues: CASKLAGETQYF.

The gene calls are TRBV6-5 and TRBJ2-7; TRBD2 matches at 11 bases. Germline CDR1 is MNHEY and CDR2 is SVGAGI. V was clipped by 7 bases and J by 1 base; unmatched bases: 6. This CDR3 has 15 amino acids. The CDR3 nucleotides are TGTGCCAGCACCGACGGACTAGCGGGTTCCTACGAGCAGTACTTC. Residues: CASTDGLAGSYEQYF.

This clone was seen a few times. The rearrangement uses TRBV27 and TRBJ1-5, with D tentatively TRBD1 (6 bases). The V and J ends lost 4 bases and 4 bases respectively, with 11 bases between them. CDR1 and CDR2 from the germline V gene are MNHEY and SMNVEV (reference sequence). The CDR3 is 14 residues long. This CDR3 reads CASSSHRVNQPQHF. DNA for the CDR3: TGTGCCAGCAGTTCCCACAGGGTTAATCAGCCCCAGCATTTT.

This clone was counted only a few times. The V gene is TRBV18, the J gene TRBJ1-1; possibly TRBD1 for D (5 bases). Germline CDR1 is KGHSH and CDR2 is LQKENI. V shed 2 bases and J shed 1 base, with 11 bases lying between them. There are 15 residues in the CDR3. The DNA of the CDR3 is TGTGCCAGCTCACCAACCCTAACAGGGAACACTGAAGCTTTCTTT. It yields the protein CASSPTLTGNTEAFF.

The DNA of the CDR3 is TGTGCCAGCAGTATGGGCGATCAGCCCCAGCATTTT. It yields the protein CASSMGDQPQHF. This chain uses TRBV6-6 with TRBJ1-5; no clear D gene. Trimming took 5 bases from V and 5 from J, leaving 7 bases between them. The CDR3 length is 12 residues. Germline-derived CDR1 and CDR2 are MNHNY and SVGAGI (reference sequence).

The chain employs TRBV29-1 and TRBJ1-4; possibly TRBD1 for D (5 bases). The CDR3 covers 12 residues. The V end was cut by 4 bases, the J end by 8 bases, with 11 bases between. Germline V lookup: CDR1 SQVTM, CDR2 ANQGSEA. The CDR3, as DNA: TGCAGCGTTGGATCAGGGCAAGAAAAACTGTTTTTT. It is translated as CSVGSGQEKLFF.

This clone was recorded at least ten times. V is TRBV2 and J is TRBJ1-1; D remains unclear. This CDR3 has 16 amino acids. V lost 4 bases, J lost 2 bases, and 17 bases lay in between. Per the germline V gene, CDR1 is SNHLY and CDR2 is FYNNEI. CDR3 in DNA: TGTGCCAGCAGTGGCGACGGGTGGAGCCCCAACACTGAAGCTTTCTTT. Protein product: CASSGDGWSPNTEAFF.

The chain is built from TRBV4-1 and TRBJ1-1; D remains ambiguous. V lost 1 base and J lost 0, with 12 bases in between. Germline loops: CDR1 MGHRA, CDR2 YSYEKL. The length of the CDR3 is 16 residues. This CDR3 is CASSQVGSRLNTEAFF. Written as DNA, the CDR3 is TGCGCCAGCAGCCAAGTTGGGAGCAGGTTGAACACTGAAGCTTTCTTT.

This rearrangement joins TRBV28 to TRBJ2-2; 11 positions match TRBD1. CDR3 size: 15 residues. J lost 6 bases, V lost 5 bases, and 5 bases had no gene match. Germline assignment: CDR1 MDHEN and CDR2 SYDVKM. This chain's CDR3 is CASSRGQGVAGELFF. DNA of the CDR3: TGTGCCAGCAGTCGGGGACAGGGGGTAGCCGGGGAGCTGTTTTTT.

This clone showed up just a few times. V usage is TRBV6-5 and J usage is TRBJ2-3; perhaps TRBD2 as D (7 bases). The CDR3 runs to 15 residues. Germline V gene sequence: CDR1 MNHEY, CDR2 SVGAGI. The V end was cut by 4 bases, the J end by 4 bases, with 15 bases between. The CDR3: CASSSPGGLPDTQYF. The CDR3 DNA follows: TGTGCCAGCAGTTCCCCCGGGGGGCTCCCAGATACGCAGTATTTT.

This clone was picked up a small number of times. The V call is TRBV29-1, the J call TRBJ1-2; 7 nucleotides line up with TRBD1. The CDR3 is 15 residues long. Unmatched junction bases numbered 9, after V lost 0 bases and J lost 5 bases. In germline, CDR1 is SQVTM, CDR2 ANQGSEA. The CDR3 loop is CSVEEGRGSTYGYTF. The CDR3 DNA follows: TGCAGCGTTGAAGAGGGCAGGGGGTCGACGTATGGCTACACCTTC.

In this sample, this clone turned up many times. The chain recombines TRBV27 with TRBJ2-1; D is possibly TRBD1 (6 bases). The V gene's germline CDR1 is MNHEY and CDR2 SMNVEV (reference sequence). The V gene lost 11 bases and the J gene lost 4 bases, with 12 bases spanning the gap. The CDR3 sequence is 12 residues long. This CDR3 reads CAARGGYNEQFF. The CDR3 DNA reads TGTGCCGCCCGAGGGGGATACAATGAGCAGTTCTTC.